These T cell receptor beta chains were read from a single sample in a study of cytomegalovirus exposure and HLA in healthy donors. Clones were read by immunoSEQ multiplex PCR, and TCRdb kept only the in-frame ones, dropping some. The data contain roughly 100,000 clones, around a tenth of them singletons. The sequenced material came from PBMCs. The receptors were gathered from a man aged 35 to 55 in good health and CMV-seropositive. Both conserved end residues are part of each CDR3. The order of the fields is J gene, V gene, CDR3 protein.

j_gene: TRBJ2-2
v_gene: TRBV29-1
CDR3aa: CSVEAGDTGELFF

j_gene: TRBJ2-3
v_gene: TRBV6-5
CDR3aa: CASSLARLTDTQYF

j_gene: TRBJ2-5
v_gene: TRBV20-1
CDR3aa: CSATHQETQYF

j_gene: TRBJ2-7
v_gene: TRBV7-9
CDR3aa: CASSILAGGIYEQYF

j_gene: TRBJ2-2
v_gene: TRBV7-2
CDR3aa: CASSLGIGAGGYTGELFF

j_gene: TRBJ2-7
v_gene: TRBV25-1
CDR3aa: CASSETSLAGREQYF

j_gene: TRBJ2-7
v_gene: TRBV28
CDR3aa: CASSLTGFHEQYF

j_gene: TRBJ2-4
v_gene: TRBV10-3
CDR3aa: CAISDSGGPDIQYF

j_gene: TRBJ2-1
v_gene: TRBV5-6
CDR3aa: CASSGRLADHYSGEQFF

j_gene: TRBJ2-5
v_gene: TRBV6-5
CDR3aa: CASSQLAGGLETQYF